Sequencing of this T cell receptor (beta chain) was carried out in a study of metastatic and nonmetastatic thyroid tumors. Study at large: Repertoire comparisons spanned blood and tumor or nodule tissue from malignant and benign thyroid patients.

Overall study findings and caveats: Compared with benign nodules, malignant thyroid tumors were reported to have significantly higher TCR beta diversity in both blood and tumor.

A word on this clone: Its antigen remains unidentified.

No patient had received any treatment before thyroid surgery. CDR1 and CDR2 (germline): DFQATT, SNEGSKA (reference sequence). V trimming: 2 bases; J trimming: 2 bases; junction bases outside the gene matches: 3. The CDR3 is 14 residues long. Original processing notes: A distant-metastasis classifier for papillary thyroid cancer was built using CDR3 differences across clinicopathological groups. Via MiXCR, TCRdb re-called the PCR reads. The authors' filters were not applied to this entry. Altogether 20,000 to 30,000 clones are present, roughly 19% being singletons, with the ten largest covering about 4.2%.

The clonotype originates from a male donor with papillary thyroid cancer or a benign thyroid nodule (not recorded which). Some clones in this sample may be carry-over from other donors' samples. The chain combines TRBV20-1 with TRBJ2-3, with 8 nucleotides matching TRBD2. The sample taken for sequencing was blood. As DNA, the CDR3 is TGCAGTGCTAGAATAGCGGGGCCCACAGATACGCAGTATTTT. It specifies CSARIAGPTDTQYF.